Listed below are T cell receptor beta chains from one sample, sequenced in a study of T cell changes during pregnancy in multiple sclerosis. Here immunoSEQ multiplex PCR was the method, and the copy in TCRdb shows in-frame clones only, minus some. The sample lists some 81,000 clones; approximately 94% were seen once. Material: peripheral blood, obtained after pregnancy. These receptors were collected from a female donor in good health, enrolled as a control in a pregnancy study. CDR3s include the opening cysteine and the closing phenylalanine or tryptophan. A D gene is named only where the DNA matches it firmly. Clone size is shown for a subset of rows, as once, few, many or a class of expanded clone.

TRBV5-8,-,TRBD1,TRBJ1-4,TGTGCCAGCAGCGTGGGACAGGGGCGACTTTGGGAAAAACTGTTTTTT,CASSVGQGRLWEKLFF
TRBV7-3,-,TRBD1,TRBJ1-1,TGTGCCAGCAGCCAACAGGGGGGTCTTACTGAAGCTTTCTTT,CASSQQGGLTEAFF
TRBV27,-,-,TRBJ2-7,TGTGCCAGCAGTTTAAATGGCGGAACCTACGAGCAGTACTTC,CASSLNGGTYEQYF
TRBV4-2,once,TRBD2,TRBJ2-3,TGTGCCAGCAGCCAAGAAGGGCGGACTAGCGGGAGAGTAACAGATACGCAGTATTTT,CASSQEGRTSGRVTDTQYF
TRBV9,-,TRBD2,TRBJ2-1,TGTGCCAGCAGCCCCGCGGGGACTAGTCAAGGGGGTGAGCAGTTCTTC,CASSPAGTSQGGEQFF
TRBV6-1,-,-,TRBJ1-2,TGTGCCACCACAGGAACCGGATCCCTTAACTATGGCTACACCTTC,CATTGTGSLNYGYTF
TRBV27,once,TRBD1,TRBJ1-2,TGTGCCAGCAGTTTAGGGACAGGTGATGGCTACACCTTC,CASSLGTGDGYTF
TRBV27,-,-,TRBJ1-2,TGTGCCACCCTAGGACGGGGTGGCTACACCTTC,CATLGRGGYTF
TRBV19,-,-,TRBJ2-1,TGTGCCAGTAGTATGGAGGGGGCCCTTCTGCATGAGCAGTTCTTC,CASSMEGALLHEQFF
TRBV10-2,-,TRBD2,TRBJ2-1,TGCGCCAGCAGTGAGAGGCTAGCGGGAGTGAATGAGCAGTTCTTC,CASSERLAGVNEQFF
TRBV29-1,-,-,TRBJ1-3,TGCAGCGCTGAGGGCTATGGAAACACCATATATTTT,CSAEGYGNTIYF
TRBV27,-,-,TRBJ2-7,TGTGCCAGCAGTCCCCACCCCCGAGGCTACGAGCAGTACTTC,CASSPHPRGYEQYF
TRBV4-3,-,TRBD2,TRBJ2-7,TGCGCCAGCAGCCAAGAGGGGGGGTACGAGCAGTACTTC,CASSQEGGYEQYF
TRBV2,-,TRBD2,TRBJ2-1,TGTGCCAGCAGTGATACTAGCGGGGGGATTGAGCAGTTCTTC,CASSDTSGGIEQFF
TRBV5-4,-,-,TRBJ2-4,TGTGCCAGCAGCTTGGGTGGGGGCATCGACAAAAACATTCAGTACTTC,CASSLGGGIDKNIQYF
TRBV18,-,-,TRBJ2-1,TGTGCCAGCTCACCCCTAGATCGCAATGAGCAGTTCTTC,CASSPLDRNEQFF
TRBV9,once,TRBD2,TRBJ2-7,TGTGCCAGCAGCGTAGGGGGGACTAGGACCTACGAGCAGTACTTC,CASSVGGTRTYEQYF
TRBV19,-,-,TRBJ1-5,TGTGCCAGTAGCCCCTGGTGGGGCGGGAGGGCATATGGGAGCAATCAGCCCCAGCATTTT,CASSPWWGGRAYGSNQPQHF
TRBV6-5,-,TRBD1,TRBJ2-7,TGTGCCAGCAGTTATCCGGGACAGGGCTACGAGCAGTACTTC,CASSYPGQGYEQYF
TRBV27,-,TRBD1,TRBJ1-2,TGTGCCAGCAGCCTACAGGGGTACGGTGGCTACACCTTC,CASSLQGYGGYTF
TRBV7-3,-,TRBD2,TRBJ2-1,TGTGCCAGCAGCCTCCAAGCGGGGGGGAATCACAATGAGCAGTTCTTC,CASSLQAGGNHNEQFF
TRBV7-8,-,-,TRBJ1-2,TGTGCCAGCAGCCAGACCGGGATGGATGGCTACACCTTC,CASSQTGMDGYTF
TRBV7-3,-,TRBD2,TRBJ2-3,TGTGCCAGCAGCCGCGCCGGGGGGGGTGGCACAGATACGCAGTATTTT,CASSRAGGGGTDTQYF
TRBV29-1,few,-,TRBJ1-2,TGCAGCGCCACAGGGTACTATGGCTACACCTTC,CSATGYYGYTF
TRBV10-3,-,-,TRBJ1-2,TGTGCCATCAGTGAGTTTATAGGCGAGGCTTTTTATGGCTACACCTTC,CAISEFIGEAFYGYTF
TRBV28,-,TRBD1,TRBJ2-2,TGTGCCAGCAGTGGCCGGGACAGCAAATCGAACACCGGGGAGCTGTTTTTT,CASSGRDSKSNTGELFF
TRBV19,-,TRBD1,TRBJ2-2,TGTGCCAGTACTCAAGGAACCGGGACAGGGAGCACCGGGGAGCTGTTTTTT,CASTQGTGTGSTGELFF
TRBV7-2,-,TRBD1,TRBJ2-5,TGTGCCAGCAGCGGTACCGGGACAGGGTTAGAGACCCAGTACTTC,CASSGTGTGLETQYF
TRBV28,-,-,TRBJ1-2,TGTGCCAGCAGTTTAGTTTATAGGACAGCTAACTATGGCTACACCTTC,CASSLVYRTANYGYTF
TRBV6-6,once,-,TRBJ2-4,TGTGCCAGCAGTTACGAAGGGGTGGAGAACATTCAGTACTTC,CASSYEGVENIQYF
TRBV7-2,-,-,TRBJ1-2,TGTGCCAGCGATCGGTCTCCGGTTTATGGCTACACCTTC,CASDRSPVYGYTF
TRBV7-9,-,-,TRBJ1-1,TGTGCCAGCAGCTTCTTTGATGTCGGGAGTCAAGCTTTCTTT,CASSFFDVGSQAFF
TRBV7-3,-,TRBD1,TRBJ1-1,TGTGCCAGCAGCTTAGGACAGGGGGCCGGTGAAGCTTTCTTT,CASSLGQGAGEAFF
TRBV30,-,TRBD2,TRBJ2-1,TGTGCCTGGAGTGTTTCTAGCGGGGGATACAATGAGCAGTTCTTC,CAWSVSSGGYNEQFF
TRBV29-1,-,-,TRBJ1-1,TGCAGCGTTGAGGCGGGTAGAGGGACTGAAGCTTTCTTT,CSVEAGRGTEAFF
TRBV6-5,-,-,TRBJ1-1,TGTGCCAGCAGTTACCGGCAGGGTTTGGCCCGAGAAGCTTTCTTT,CASSYRQGLAREAFF
TRBV6-1,-,TRBD1,TRBJ2-3,TGTGCCAGCAGTGAACCGGGACAGGGCGCAGATACGCAGTATTTT,CASSEPGQGADTQYF
TRBV10-3,once,TRBD1,TRBJ2-6,TGTGCCATCAGTCCCGGACAGGGGGGCGGATCTGGGGCCAACGTCCTGACTTTC,CAISPGQGGGSGANVLTF
TRBV18,-,-,TRBJ2-7,TGTGCCAGCTCTCCCCGAGAGGACGAGCAGTACTTC,CASSPREDEQYF
TRBV28,once,-,TRBJ1-5,TGTGCCAGCAGTTTAACAGGTTATCAGCCCCAGCATTTT,CASSLTGYQPQHF